The clone carrying this T cell receptor beta chain was counted a few times. Antigen specificity is unknown. TCRdb re-called the reads with MiXCR, one entry per CDR3 protein. The table includes about 920,000 distinct CDR3 sequences, roughly 30% detected once. The source of the sample is a study of T cell repertoires in cytomegalovirus infection. Looking at the study overall: From public TCR beta signatures came an indication of both CMV infection and matching HLA type.

The CDR3 runs 15 residues. The germline V and J ends were trimmed by 2 bases and 7 bases, with 17 bases remaining between them. Germline V gene lookup returns CDR1 LNHDA and CDR2 SQIVND (reference sequence). The chain is built from TRBV19 and TRBJ1-1; maybe TRBD1 (5 bases). The receptor comes from a human donor in good health (CMV status not recorded). Some clones in this sample may be carry-over from other donors' samples. The specimen was cultured CD8+ T cells from PBMCs, collected from culture after CMV antigen stimulation. CDR3 DNA: TGTGCCAGTAGTATACAGGGCCCCGCGCAGGGTGAAGCTTTCTTT. As protein: CASSIQGPAQGEAFF.